Described below is a single T cell receptor beta chain sequence and its context. Antigen unknown. Libraries were prepared by immunoSEQ multiplex PCR; TCRdb keeps only in-frame clonotypes and omits some of them. This table has about 150,000 clones, about 88% appearing once. The data belong to a study of T cell responses to AZD1222 COVID-19 vaccine. Study-level points and caveats: Females outnumbered males among donors, who were mostly white British; clonal diversity was possibly underestimated. It was only five to seven AZD1222 recipients who were seropositive at baseline.

This specimen consisted of peripheral blood, obtained after recovery from COVID-19. This TCR was sampled from an adult who had recovered from COVID-19.

The CDR3 sequence: CASSPRTQGTEAFF. The CDR3 bases are TGTGCCAGCTCACCTCGTACGCAGGGGACTGAAGCTTTCTTT. This chain connects TRBV18 to TRBJ1-1; possible D gene TRBD1, 6 bases. This CDR3 is 14 amino acids long. V shed 3 bases and J shed 5 bases, with 13 bases lying between them. Germline CDR1 and CDR2: KGHSH and LQKENI.